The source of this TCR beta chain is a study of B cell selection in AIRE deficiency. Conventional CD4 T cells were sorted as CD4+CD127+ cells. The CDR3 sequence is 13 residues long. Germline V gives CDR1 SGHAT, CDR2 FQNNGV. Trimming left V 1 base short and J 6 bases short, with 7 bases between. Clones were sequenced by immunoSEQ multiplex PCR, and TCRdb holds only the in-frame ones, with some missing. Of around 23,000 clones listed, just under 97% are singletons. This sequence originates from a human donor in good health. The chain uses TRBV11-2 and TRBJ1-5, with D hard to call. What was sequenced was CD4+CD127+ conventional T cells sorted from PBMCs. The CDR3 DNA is TGTGCCAGCAGCTTAGTTGGAGGTCAGCCCCAGCATTTT. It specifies CASSLVGGQPQHF.